This record looks at one T cell receptor beta chain sequence and its context. Indicated time point: baseline, week 1 (first vaccination visit). Treatment denoted: pre-vaccination baseline after standard-of-care therapy. The sample belongs to a study of a mutant IDH1 vaccine in newly diagnosed glioma. Study summary: Patients under treatment included roughly 62% males and approximately 38% females and had a mean age of approximately 43 years.

Assay: immunoSEQ multiplex PCR; the TCRdb copy retains only in-frame clones and omits some. The table lists more than 20,000 clones, about 85% of them singletons. The TCR sequence derives from a man aged 40-49 years with glioma. The source was PBMCs, collected from a glioma patient treated with radiotherapy, temozolomide or both.

CDR3 in amino acids: CASSVLMGNTDTQYF. The CDR3 nucleotides are TGTGCCAGCAGTGTTCTTATGGGGAACACAGATACGCAGTATTTT. This chain connects TRBV25-1 to TRBJ2-3; D is unclear. The CDR3 extends over 15 amino acids. Germline V gene sequence: CDR1 MGHDK, CDR2 SYGVNS. With 4 bases removed from V and 2 bases from J, the gap between germline ends came to 13 bases. The variable domain in full, completed from reference TRBV25-1 and TRBJ2-3, reads EADIYQTPRYLVIGTGKKITLECSQTMGHDKMYWYQQDPGMELHLIHYSYGVNSTEKGDLSSESTVSRIRTEHFPLTLESARPSHTSQYLCASSVLMGNTDTQYFGPGTRLTVL.